The rows below give T cell receptor beta chains drawn from one sample of a study of neoadjuvant nivolumab and ipilimumab in lung cancer. Clones were read by immunoSEQ multiplex PCR, and TCRdb kept only the in-frame ones, dropping some. The data contain 15,000 to 20,000 clones, 87% of them singletons. The source was peripheral blood, collected before neoadjuvant nivolumab, alone or with ipilimumab. These receptors came from an adult with non-small cell lung cancer. Each CDR3 is given without its conserved first and last residue. Expanded clones are given a class, and other clones once, few, many or no size at all.

clone_size | v_call | cdr3_aa
. | TRBV29-1 | SVDRGSSTDTQY
. | TRBV15 | ATSRDRLEQF
. | TRBV5-1 | ASSLWASGNWGNEQF
. | TRBV5-4 | ASSLKAGQTPNTEAF
. | TRBV5-1 | ASSSAYGYEQY
. | TRBV11-2 | ASSLGGIGRETQY
. | TRBV4-2 | ASSQGASGIGNEQF
. | TRBV20-1 | SAQGTGGYT
. | TRBV30 | AWSRTGGAVGYT
. | TRBV14 | ASSQVSGTGELF
. | TRBV18 | ASSPAGQLETQY
. | TRBV7-2 | ASSRSGYQASEQF
. | TRBV9 | ASSVGPGAETQY
. | TRBV5-1 | ASSPIEGQFHGYT
. | TRBV11-3 | ASSLAGIDNEQF
. | TRBV5-1 | ASSPPWVAGGNTGELF
few | TRBV6-5 | ASSYSNSETQY
once | TRBV18 | ASSQGGGSNTEAF
. | TRBV7-6 | ASSLYQENQPQH
. | TRBV7-3 | ASSLTGVNTGELF
once | TRBV27 | ASSGTGGAYEQY
. | TRBV9 | ASSVALGQGQETQY
. | TRBV11-1 | ASSPRQGTGELF
. | TRBV2 | ASRTTGNQPQH
. | TRBV6-1 | ASSEASGTGADTQY
once | TRBV29-1 | SAGGSTETQY
few | TRBV7-8 | ASSGQGIYQPQH
few | TRBV28 | ASTVREYGYT
. | TRBV5-4 | ASSLQGGLNEKLF
. | TRBV30 | AWKSGGGEAF
. | TRBV7-2 | ASSRGQLYGYT
. | TRBV7-2 | ASSRIYEQF
once | TRBV5-1 | ASSFTGQPYEQY
. | TRBV15 | ATSRALDNQPQH
few | TRBV11-2 | ASSLASLNPGGTDTQY
. | TRBV29-1 | SAGDGGNLETQY
. | TRBV6-1 | ASSEARTGSYNEQF
. | TRBV6-5 | ASSYSAGDYNEQF
once | TRBV7-2 | ASSLGGSGNTGELF
. | TRBV4-1 | ASSQDLPSSQETQY
. | TRBV6-5 | ASNNRGRGYGYT
. | TRBV7-9 | ASSLGDEQY
few | TRBV7-3 | ASSLAREGTQY
few | TRBV6-5 | ASSSSPGSGHQPQH
. | TRBV11-3 | ASSFSGNTQY
. | TRBV9 | ASSVLGQGHEKLF
. | TRBV18 | ASSPAARGLGTEAF
. | TRBV30 | AWSVKGKETQY
. | TRBV5-6 | ASSGDSTRGYGYT
. | TRBV5-1 | ASSLAGHYEQY
. | TRBV5-6 | ASSLGQTGGGYT
. | TRBV7-2 | ASSLRESGYT
. | TRBV7-3 | ASSPGPAQETQY
. | TRBV11-2 | ASSPRSASGRKETQY
. | TRBV15 | ATSRGTSSYNEQF